The 31 T cell receptor beta chains below come from one sample, sequenced in a study of cytomegalovirus exposure and HLA in healthy donors (dated by TCRdb to 2016 to 2017). Library preparation was by the immunoSEQ multiplex PCR assay. For the multiplex PCR, a mixture combining 60 forward primers for TCR Vbeta segments and 13 reverse primers for TCR Jbeta segments was used. In TCRdb, the immuneACCESS table is reduced to in-frame sequences with V and J assigned. These tables do not hold every clone; where another copy was compared, an unresolved V gene accounts for under half, and the others remain unexplained. The sample table records about 170,000 clones; approximately 82% of these occur just once. Approximately 1.5% of the sample is held by the ten biggest clonotypes. Material: PBMCs. The receptors come from a male donor in good health and CMV-seronegative.

The chain is built from TRBV5-1 and TRBJ2-5, with D perhaps TRBD2 (6 bases). The DNA end is a closer match to TRBJ2-7, so the J assignment may be wrong. The germline gives CDR1 SGHRS, CDR2 YFSETQ. CDR3 length: 13 residues. The CDR3 DNA follows: TGCGCCAGCGGTAGCGGAAACTCCTACGAGCAGTACTTC. Its protein product is CASGSGNSYEQYF.

The V call is TRBV6-1, the J call TRBJ1-1; 8 nucleotides align to TRBD1. The V and J ends lost 8 bases and 8 bases, in that order; junction bases with no gene match: 4. The CDR3 consists of 11 residues. Germline loops: CDR1 MNHNS, CDR2 SASEGT. Written as DNA, the CDR3 is TGTGCCAGCCGGACAGGGTTGGAAGCTTTCTTT. Protein: CASRTGLEAFF.

This rearrangement joins TRBV5-1 to TRBJ2-1; 7 bases are shared with TRBD2. Germline V gives CDR1 SGHRS, CDR2 YFSETQ. J lost 6 bases, V lost 5 bases, and 11 bases had no gene match. The CDR3 is 15 residues long. CDR3 sequence reads: CASSWGGEASNEQFF. CDR3 sequence (DNA): TGCGCCAGCAGTTGGGGGGGAGAGGCTTCCAATGAGCAGTTCTTC.

The gene calls are TRBV27 and TRBJ1-1; D perhaps matches TRBD1 (6 bases). The CDR3 is 18 residues long. Germline V lookup: CDR1 MNHEY, CDR2 SMNVEV (reference sequence). Trimming took off 5 bases at V and 1 base at J, with 23 bases between the two ends. The CDR3 DNA is TGTGCCAGCAGTGCCCGATACAGGGATTCTATCCGGAACACTGAAGCTTTCTTT. Translating it yields CASSARYRDSIRNTEAFF.

The CDR3: CASSEWGQMNTEAFF. The CDR3 DNA is TGTGCCAGCAGTGAATGGGGACAAATGAACACTGAAGCTTTCTTT. V usage is TRBV6-1 and J usage is TRBJ1-1, with D possibly TRBD1 on 6 matching bases. Trimming took off 2 bases at V and 0 bases at J, with 10 bases between the two ends. CDR3 length: 15 amino acids. Germline V gives CDR1 MNHNS, CDR2 SASEGT.

This chain connects TRBV11-2 to TRBJ2-1; 11 bases fit TRBD2. This CDR3 has 16 amino acids. CDR1 and CDR2 from the germline V gene are SGHAT and FQNNGV. J was trimmed by 6 bases and V by 1 base; bases with no gene match: 5. The CDR3 region has the DNA TGTGCCAGCAGCTTAGTAGCGGGAGGGTTCTCCAATGAGCAGTTCTTC. Amino acid sequence: CASSLVAGGFSNEQFF.

The gene calls are TRBV4-1 and TRBJ1-2, with TRBD1 matching 10 bases. J was trimmed by 3 bases and V by 1 base; bases with no gene match: 8. The CDR3 is 17 residues long. Germline V gene sequence: CDR1 MGHRA, CDR2 YSYEKL. In DNA form, the CDR3 reads TGCGCCAGCAGCCAAGGGCTGCGGGGACAGGGGTACTATGGCTACACCTTC. Protein sequence: CASSQGLRGQGYYGYTF.

This chain's CDR3 is CASSVGRGARSYEQYF. The CDR3, as DNA: TGTGCCAGCAGCGTAGGACGGGGGGCCAGGTCCTACGAGCAGTACTTC. The J gene is TRBJ2-7, the V gene TRBV9, with TRBD2 as a possible D gene (7 bases). Germline CDR1 SGDLS, CDR2 YYNGEE. The CDR3 covers 16 residues. With 0 bases removed from V and 1 base from J, the gap between germline ends came to 14 bases. The full variable domain, with the rest looked up from reference TRBV9 and TRBJ2-7, is DSGVTQTPKHLITATGQRVTLRCSPRSGDLSVYWYQQSLDQGLQFLIQYYNGEERAKGNILERFSAQQFPDLHSELNLSSLELGDSALYFCASSVGRGARSYEQYFGPGTRLTVT.

The rearrangement uses TRBV2 and TRBJ2-5, with 8 bases aligning to TRBD2. The J call may be incorrect, as the DNA end agrees better with TRBJ2-7. There are 14 residues in the CDR3. Germline loops: CDR1 SNHLY, CDR2 FYNNEI. The CDR3 region has the DNA TGTGCCAGCAGTTCTCGACTAGCGAGGGACGAGCAGTACTTC. Its translation is CASSSRLARDEQYF.

The genes are TRBV6-5 and TRBJ2-3; tentatively, D is TRBD1 (5 bases). Germline values: CDR1 MNHEY, CDR2 SVGAGI. V shed 4 bases and J shed 4 bases, with 15 bases lying between them. The CDR3 consists of 15 residues. The CDR3 here is CASSWGQGVADTQYF. CDR3 in DNA: TGTGCCAGCAGTTGGGGTCAGGGCGTAGCAGATACGCAGTATTTT.

This chain links TRBV10-3 with TRBJ1-5; 8 positions agree with TRBD1. Trimming removed 4 bases from V and 1 base from J; junction bases left unmatched: 6. CDR1 is ENHRY, CDR2 SYGVKD, per germline. This CDR3 comprises 16 residues. The CDR3 is CAISAGGSRSNQPQHF. CDR3 DNA sequence: TGTGCCATCAGTGCAGGGGGCTCGAGGAGCAATCAGCCCCAGCATTTT.

The chain recombines TRBV14 with TRBJ1-2, with 9 bases lining up with TRBD1. The CDR3 sequence is 14 residues long. Per the germline V gene, CDR1 is SGHDN and CDR2 is FVKESK. After removal of 6 bases from V and 1 base from J, the junction contained 3 bases not matched to a gene. CDR3 loop: CASRRTGDNYGYTF. The CDR3 DNA reads as TGTGCCAGCAGGCGGACAGGGGATAACTATGGCTACACCTTC. Looking up the rest from reference TRBV14 and TRBJ1-2 gives the full variable domain: EAGVTQFPSHSVIEKGQTVTLRCDPISGHDNLYWYRRVMGKEIKFLLHFVKESKQDESGMPNNRFLAERTGGTYSTLKVQPAELEDSGVYFCASRRTGDNYGYTFGSGTRLTVV.

The chain is built from TRBV7-9 and TRBJ2-1; D is perhaps TRBD1 (6 bases). The V gene's germline CDR1 is SEHNR and CDR2 FQNEAQ (reference sequence). There are 16 residues in the CDR3. Between the trimmed V and J ends, which lost 1 base and 3 bases, there was a span of 13 bases. CDR3 amino acids: CASSLVPGQYYNEQFF. As DNA, the CDR3 is TGTGCCAGCAGCTTAGTGCCTGGACAGTACTACAATGAGCAGTTCTTC.

The V and J genes are TRBV5-1 and TRBJ1-1; D gene unclear. The CDR3 loop spans 13 amino acids. From germline, CDR1 is SGHRS and CDR2 YFSETQ. Trimming cost V 0 bases and J 3 bases, with 6 bases left between them. The chain's CDR3 is CASSLDPDTEAFF. DNA for the CDR3: TGCGCCAGCAGCTTGGACCCGGACACTGAAGCTTTCTTT.

The chain carries TRBV7-8 and TRBJ1-1; the D gene is possibly TRBD1 (6 bases). Germline lookup yields CDR1 SGHVS and CDR2 FQNEAQ. This CDR3 comprises 14 residues. Deletions cut 4 bases from V and 2 bases from J, with 11 bases between. The CDR3 DNA sequence: TGTGCCAGCAGCTCAGGACAGCTAAACACTGAAGCTTTCTTT. Translating it yields CASSSGQLNTEAFF.

The V call is TRBV5-1, the J call TRBJ2-7, with TRBD1 as a possible D gene (5 bases). This CDR3 has 15 residues. CDR1 and CDR2 from the germline V gene are SGHRS and YFSETQ. The V end lost 3 bases, the J end lost 3 bases, and 16 bases lay between the germline ends. CDR3 sequence reads: CASSSTGRWRYEQYF. CDR3 bases: TGCGCCAGCAGCTCCACAGGTCGGTGGCGCTACGAGCAGTACTTC.

This rearrangement joins TRBV11-2 to TRBJ1-5; D is uncertain. V lost 0 bases to trimming and J lost 6 bases, with 9 bases between them. The CDR3 has 14 amino acids. Germline lookup yields CDR1 SGHAT and CDR2 FQNNGV. CDR3 DNA sequence: TGTGCCAGCAGCTTAGAATCCCAGGTTCAGCCCCAGCATTTT. As protein: CASSLESQVQPQHF.

Of note for this clone: This same CDR3 is encoded by further DNA sequences in the sample. This chain connects TRBV2 to TRBJ2-7, with 10 positions matching TRBD2. From germline, CDR1 is SNHLY and CDR2 FYNNEI. This CDR3 is 15 amino acids long. V was clipped by 10 bases and J by 5 bases; unmatched bases: 14. The CDR3 here is CATRVILAGADEQYF. The CDR3 bases are TGTGCCACACGAGTAATCCTAGCGGGAGCGGACGAGCAGTACTTC.

This chain joins TRBV27 and TRBJ1-6, with 9 bases matching TRBD1. The CDR3 is 15 amino acids. Trimming cost V 6 bases and J 7 bases; bases outside gene matches: 7. Germline CDR1 and CDR2: MNHEY and SMNVEV (reference sequence). The CDR3 coding sequence is TGTGCCAGCAGCCCCGGGACAGGGATGAATTCACCCCTCCACTTT. The encoded protein is CASSPGTGMNSPLHF.

The J gene is TRBJ2-1, the V gene TRBV7-3; 9 bases match TRBD2. The CDR3 extends over 14 amino acids. J gave up 7 bases and V 3 bases, and 4 bases lay outside the gene matches. Germline values: CDR1 SGHTA, CDR2 FQGTGA. The CDR3 bases are TGTGCCAGCAGCTTGGCGGGAGGGGGGAATGAGCAGTTCTTC. Translation: CASSLAGGGNEQFF.

This clone turned up a few times. The chain is built from TRBV9 and TRBJ1-5, with 7 bases matching TRBD1. The CDR3 consists of 18 residues. V lost 3 bases, J lost 0 bases, and 12 bases stayed unmatched. In germline, CDR1 is SGDLS, CDR2 YYNGEE. CDR3 in amino acids: CASSDGRGTAPSNQPQHF. The CDR3 nucleotides are TGTGCCAGCAGCGATGGGAGAGGGACAGCTCCTAGCAATCAGCCCCAGCATTTT. Filled out from reference TRBV9 and TRBJ1-5, the complete variable domain reads DSGVTQTPKHLITATGQRVTLRCSPRSGDLSVYWYQQSLDQGLQFLIQYYNGEERAKGNILERFSAQQFPDLHSELNLSSLELGDSALYFCASSDGRGTAPSNQPQHFGDGTRLSIL.

The rearrangement uses TRBV19 and TRBJ2-1; D is unresolved. The CDR3 is 15 amino acids. From germline, CDR1 is LNHDA and CDR2 SQIVND (reference sequence). With 6 bases removed from V and 1 base from J, the gap between germline ends came to 13 bases. CDR3 loop: CASRLSGQSYNEQFF. CDR3 nucleotides: TGTGCCAGTAGACTTAGTGGGCAGTCCTACAATGAGCAGTTCTTC.

The J gene is TRBJ1-2, the V gene TRBV14; D perhaps matches TRBD1 (6 bases). The ends were cut back, 1 base at V and 2 bases at J, with 8 bases in the middle. This CDR3 spans 14 amino acids. Germline V gene data show CDR1 as SGHDN and CDR2 as FVKESK. This CDR3 is CASSQGGHNYGYTF. The CDR3 DNA reads as TGTGCCAGCAGCCAAGGGGGGCACAACTATGGCTACACCTTC.

In its sample, this clone was seen once. This chain joins TRBV11-2 and TRBJ2-2, with a tentative D call TRBD2 (5 bases). From germline, CDR1 is SGHAT and CDR2 FQNNGV. V was cut by 5 bases and J by 6 bases, with 7 bases left in between. CDR3 length: 12 amino acids. This CDR3 is CASSRSAGELFF. The CDR3 bases are TGTGCCAGCAGCCGTAGCGCCGGGGAGCTGTTTTTT.

The chain joins TRBV5-1 to TRBJ1-4; tentative D call: TRBD1 (6 bases). There are 14 residues in the CDR3. The ends were cut back, 5 bases at V and 8 bases at J, with 16 bases in the middle. Germline CDR1 SGHRS, CDR2 YFSETQ. In DNA form, the CDR3 reads TGCGCCAGCAGGGATATTCAGGGGAACGAAAAACTGTTTTTT. Amino acid sequence: CASRDIQGNEKLFF.

The chain recombines TRBV27 with TRBJ2-1, with TRBD1 matching 7 bases. Losses at the gene ends were 0 bases for V and 5 bases for J; bases not matched to a gene: 4. The germline CDR1 and CDR2 sequences are MNHEY and SMNVEV (reference sequence). The CDR3 runs to 15 residues. CDR3 nucleotides: TGTGCCAGCAGTTTATCAGGGACAGCTAACAATGAGCAGTTCTTC. Protein sequence: CASSLSGTANNEQFF.

The CDR3 loop is CASRSLTGELFF. DNA for the CDR3: TGCGCCAGCCGAAGCCTCACCGGGGAGCTGTTTTTT. This chain connects TRBV5-1 to TRBJ2-2; D is ambiguous. The V and J ends lost 7 bases and 4 bases respectively, with 8 bases between them. CDR1 and CDR2 (germline): SGHRS, YFSETQ. The CDR3 is made up of 12 amino acids.

The V gene is TRBV6-5, the J gene TRBJ2-1, with D perhaps matching TRBD2 (5 bases). Per germline, CDR1 MNHEY and CDR2 SVGAGI. V lost 0 bases, J lost 4 bases, and 10 bases lay in between. This CDR3 region has 15 residues. This chain's CDR3 is CASSYSSGSYNEQFF. The CDR3 coding sequence is TGTGCCAGCAGTTACTCCTCGGGGAGTTACAATGAGCAGTTCTTC.

The V call is TRBV18, the J call TRBJ1-5, with D possibly matching TRBD1 (6 bases). Germline V gene data show CDR1 as KGHSH and CDR2 as LQKENI. The CDR3 extends over 15 amino acids. Trimming removed 3 bases from V and 0 bases from J, with 9 bases in between. The CDR3 sequence: CASSPLDSSNQPQHF. CDR3 nucleotides: TGTGCCAGCTCACCTCTGGACAGTAGCAATCAGCCCCAGCATTTT.

This chain joins TRBV19 and TRBJ1-1; TRBD1 is a possible D gene (6 bases). CDR3 length: 13 residues. The V end was cut by 7 bases, the J end by 1 base, with 10 bases between. CDR1 is LNHDA and CDR2 is SQIVND in the germline V gene (reference sequence). Here the CDR3 DNA reads TGTGCCAGTACTAAGACAGGGAACACTGAAGCTTTCTTT. It encodes CASTKTGNTEAFF.

The chain recombines TRBV30 with TRBJ2-7, with 7 bases fitting TRBD2. This CDR3 is built from 13 residues. The V segment lost 1 base and the J segment 1 base; nucleotides outside the gene matches: 1. Germline lookup yields CDR1 GTSNPN and CDR2 SVGIG (reference sequence). CDR3 sequence (DNA): TGTGCCTGGAGTGGGGGACTATCCTACGAGCAGTACTTC. Translation gives CAWSGGLSYEQYF.